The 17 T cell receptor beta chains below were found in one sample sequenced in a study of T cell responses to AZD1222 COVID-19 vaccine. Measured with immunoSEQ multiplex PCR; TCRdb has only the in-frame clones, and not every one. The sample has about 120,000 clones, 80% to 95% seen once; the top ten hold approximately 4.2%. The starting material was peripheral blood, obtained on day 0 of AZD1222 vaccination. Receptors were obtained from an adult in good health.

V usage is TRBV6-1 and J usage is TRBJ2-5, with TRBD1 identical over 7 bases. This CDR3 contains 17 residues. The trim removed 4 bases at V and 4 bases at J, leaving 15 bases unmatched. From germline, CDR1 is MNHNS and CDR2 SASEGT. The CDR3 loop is CASSAQDRVFFPETQYF. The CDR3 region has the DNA TGTGCCAGCAGTGCACAAGACAGGGTCTTCTTCCCAGAGACCCAGTACTTC.

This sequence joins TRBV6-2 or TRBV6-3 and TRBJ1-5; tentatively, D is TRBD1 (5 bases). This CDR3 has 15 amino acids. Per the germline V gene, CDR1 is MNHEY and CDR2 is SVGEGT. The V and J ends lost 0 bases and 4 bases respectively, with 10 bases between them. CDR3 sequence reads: CASSYSGGGNQPQHF. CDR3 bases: TGTGCCAGCAGTTACTCCGGGGGGGGGAATCAGCCCCAGCATTTT.

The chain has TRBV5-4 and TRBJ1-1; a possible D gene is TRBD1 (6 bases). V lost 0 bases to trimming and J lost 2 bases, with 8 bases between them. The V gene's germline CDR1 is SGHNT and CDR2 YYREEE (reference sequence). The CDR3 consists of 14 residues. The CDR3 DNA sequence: TGTGCCAGCAGCTTGGTAGGGGGTAACACTGAAGCTTTCTTT. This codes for CASSLVGGNTEAFF.

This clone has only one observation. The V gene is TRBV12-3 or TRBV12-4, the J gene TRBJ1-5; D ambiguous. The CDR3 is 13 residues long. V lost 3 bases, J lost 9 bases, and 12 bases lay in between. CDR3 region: CASSFGREGPQHF. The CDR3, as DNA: TGTGCCAGCAGTTTTGGGCGGGAAGGGCCCCAGCATTTT.

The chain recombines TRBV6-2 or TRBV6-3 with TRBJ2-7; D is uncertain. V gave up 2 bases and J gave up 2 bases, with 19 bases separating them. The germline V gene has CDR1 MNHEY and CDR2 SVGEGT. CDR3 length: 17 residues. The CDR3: CASSYQAWAPRAYEQYF. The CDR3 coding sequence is TGTGCCAGCAGTTACCAAGCCTGGGCACCACGGGCCTACGAGCAGTACTTC.

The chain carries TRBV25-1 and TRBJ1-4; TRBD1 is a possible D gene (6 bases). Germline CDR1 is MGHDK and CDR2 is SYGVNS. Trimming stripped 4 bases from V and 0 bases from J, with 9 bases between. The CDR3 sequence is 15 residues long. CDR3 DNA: TGTGCCAGCAGTGGGGGGGGGCCAACTAATGAAAAACTGTTTTTT. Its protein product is CASSGGGPTNEKLFF.

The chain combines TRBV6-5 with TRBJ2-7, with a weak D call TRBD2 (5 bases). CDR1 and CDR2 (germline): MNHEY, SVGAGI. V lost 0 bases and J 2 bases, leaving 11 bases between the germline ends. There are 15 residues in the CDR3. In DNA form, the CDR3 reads TGTGCCAGCAGTTACTCGAAACGGGGAGCCTACGAGCAGTACTTC. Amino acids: CASSYSKRGAYEQYF.

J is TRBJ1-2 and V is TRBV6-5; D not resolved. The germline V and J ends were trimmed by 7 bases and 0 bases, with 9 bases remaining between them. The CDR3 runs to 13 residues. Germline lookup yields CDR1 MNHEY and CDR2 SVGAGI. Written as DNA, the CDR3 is TGTGCCAGCAACGACGGAGCTAACTATGGCTACACCTTC. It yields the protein CASNDGANYGYTF.

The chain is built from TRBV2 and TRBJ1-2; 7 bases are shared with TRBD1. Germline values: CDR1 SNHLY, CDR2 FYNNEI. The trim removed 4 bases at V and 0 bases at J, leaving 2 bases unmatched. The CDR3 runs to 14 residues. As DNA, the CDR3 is TGTGCCAGCAGTGTGGGGACAGCTAACTATGGCTACACCTTC. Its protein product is CASSVGTANYGYTF.

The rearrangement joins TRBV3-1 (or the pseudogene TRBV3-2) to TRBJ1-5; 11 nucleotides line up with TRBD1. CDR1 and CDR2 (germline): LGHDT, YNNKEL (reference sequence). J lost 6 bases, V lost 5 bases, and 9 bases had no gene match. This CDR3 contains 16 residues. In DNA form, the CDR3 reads TGTGCCAGCAGCTTCGGACAGGGGGCCTCCGTTCAGCCCCAGCATTTT. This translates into CASSFGQGASVQPQHF.

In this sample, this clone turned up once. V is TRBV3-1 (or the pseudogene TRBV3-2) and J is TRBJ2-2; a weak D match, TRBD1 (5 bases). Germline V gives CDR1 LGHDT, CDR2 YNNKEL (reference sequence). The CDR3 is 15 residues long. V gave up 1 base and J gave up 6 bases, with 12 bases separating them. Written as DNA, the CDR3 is TGTGCCAGCAGCCAAGGGGCAGGGAATCCCGGGGAGCTGTTTTTT. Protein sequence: CASSQGAGNPGELFF.

The CDR3 loop is CASSNRGRGEAFF. Here the CDR3 DNA reads TGTGCCAGCAGTAACAGGGGGCGTGGGGAAGCTTTCTTT. The chain joins TRBV6-5 to TRBJ1-1, with 9 bases aligning to TRBD1. Trimming at V came to 5 bases and at J to 8 bases, leaving 6 bases not matched to a gene. This CDR3 is built from 13 residues. The V gene's germline CDR1 is MNHEY and CDR2 SVGAGI.

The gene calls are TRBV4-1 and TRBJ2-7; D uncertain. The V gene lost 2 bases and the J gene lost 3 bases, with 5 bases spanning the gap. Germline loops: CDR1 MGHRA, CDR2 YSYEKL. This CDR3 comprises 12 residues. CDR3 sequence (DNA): TGCGCCAGCAGCCAACCGGACTACGAGCAGTACTTC. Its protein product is CASSQPDYEQYF.

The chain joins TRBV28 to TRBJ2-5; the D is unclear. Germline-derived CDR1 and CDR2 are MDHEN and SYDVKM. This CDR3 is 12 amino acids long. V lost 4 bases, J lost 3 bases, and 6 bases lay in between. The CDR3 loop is CASSSAEETQYF. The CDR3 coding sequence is TGTGCCAGCAGTTCTGCAGAAGAGACCCAGTACTTC.

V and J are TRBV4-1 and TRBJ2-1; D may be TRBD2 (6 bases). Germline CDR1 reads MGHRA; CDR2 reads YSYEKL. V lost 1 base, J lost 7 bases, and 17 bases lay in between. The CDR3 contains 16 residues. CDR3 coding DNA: TGCGCCAGCAGCCAAGTTCGACTAGGGTTGGGGAATGAGCAGTTCTTC. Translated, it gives CASSQVRLGLGNEQFF.

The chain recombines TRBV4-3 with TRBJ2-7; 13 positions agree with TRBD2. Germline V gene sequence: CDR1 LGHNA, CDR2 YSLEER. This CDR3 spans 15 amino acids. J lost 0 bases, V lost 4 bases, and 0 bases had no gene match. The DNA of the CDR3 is TGCGCCAGCAGCCGGACTAGCGGGAGCTCCTACGAGCAGTACTTC. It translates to CASSRTSGSSYEQYF.

CDR3 coding DNA: TGTGCCAGCAGCTTATTTAAGGGCAGGGAAGAAGGCTACACCTTC. This sequence encodes CASSLFKGREEGYTF. The V call is TRBV7-2, the J call TRBJ1-2; TRBD1 might be the D (5 bases). With 2 bases removed from V and 8 bases from J, the gap between germline ends came to 18 bases. Germline assignment: CDR1 SGHTA and CDR2 FQGNSA. The length of the CDR3 is 15 residues.